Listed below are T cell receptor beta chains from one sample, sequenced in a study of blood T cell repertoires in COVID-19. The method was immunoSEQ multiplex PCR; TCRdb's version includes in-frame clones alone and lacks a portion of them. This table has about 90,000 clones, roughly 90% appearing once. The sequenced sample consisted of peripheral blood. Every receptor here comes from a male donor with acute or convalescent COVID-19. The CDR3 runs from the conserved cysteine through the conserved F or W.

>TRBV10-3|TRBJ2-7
CAIRGTVPYEQYF
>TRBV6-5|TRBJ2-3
CASILSQGYAQYF
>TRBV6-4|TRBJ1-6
CASSDPGTPEETGHNSPLHF
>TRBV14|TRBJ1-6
CASSYRVVNSPLHF
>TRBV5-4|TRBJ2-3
CASSLAERGDTQYF
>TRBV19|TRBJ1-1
CASSTPLQNTEAFF
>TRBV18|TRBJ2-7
CASSPTGTLYEQYF
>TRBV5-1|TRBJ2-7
CASSLGQVGYEQYF
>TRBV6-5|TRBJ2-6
CASSYEVGSGANVLTF
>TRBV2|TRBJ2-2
CASRALAGGPNTGELFF
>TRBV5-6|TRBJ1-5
CASSWTGGEYQPQHF
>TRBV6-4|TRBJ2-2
CASSDASGSTGELFF
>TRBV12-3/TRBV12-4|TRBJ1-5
CASGVGGVQPQHF
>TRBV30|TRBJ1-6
CAWNRGRNSPLHF
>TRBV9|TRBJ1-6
CASSPPGQVNSPLHF
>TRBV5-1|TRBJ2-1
CASSDGSPRGEQFF
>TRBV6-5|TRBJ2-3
CASSSLGLADTDTQYF
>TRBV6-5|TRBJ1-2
CASRPAAVYGYTF
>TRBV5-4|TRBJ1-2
CASSLGPASRSYGYTF
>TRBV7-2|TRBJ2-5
CASSQDRGPETQYF
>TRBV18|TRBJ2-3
CASSPRQNTDTQYF
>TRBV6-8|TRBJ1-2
CASSYSLPARGGYTF
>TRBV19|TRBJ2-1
CASSRMGGSSYNEQFF
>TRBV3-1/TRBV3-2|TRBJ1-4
CASSRTGGVDEKLFF
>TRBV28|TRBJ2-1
CAGRKRGAYNEQFF
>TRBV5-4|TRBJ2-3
CASSRVPTGGTDTQYF
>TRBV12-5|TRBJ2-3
CASGEGQADTDTQYF
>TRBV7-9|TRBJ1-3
CASTSKGQGISGNTIYF
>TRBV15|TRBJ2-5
CATSRVAQETQYF
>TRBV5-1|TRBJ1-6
CASSLGQGNSPLHF
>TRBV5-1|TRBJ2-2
CASRRDTGELFF
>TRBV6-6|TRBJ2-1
CASIFSGSGVEQFF
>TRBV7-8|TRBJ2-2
CASRVGGTGELFF
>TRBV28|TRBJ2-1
CASSLNPNWNEQFF
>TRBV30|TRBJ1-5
CAWSGTGGQQPQHF
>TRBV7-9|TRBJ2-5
CASSNPGQETQYF
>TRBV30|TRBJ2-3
CAWGLATDTQYF
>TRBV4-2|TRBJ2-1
CASSQDSSRGGLDEQFF
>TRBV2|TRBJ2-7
CASSEAPGQGYEQYF
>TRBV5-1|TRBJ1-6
CASSLDRGGNSPLHF
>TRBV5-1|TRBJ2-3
CASKDITSTDTQYF
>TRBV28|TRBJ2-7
CASTLRSSYEQYF
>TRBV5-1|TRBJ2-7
CASSLSGQGLYEQYF
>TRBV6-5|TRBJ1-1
CASSFSHDQGAIAFF
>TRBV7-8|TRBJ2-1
CASGPDRVGPNEQFF
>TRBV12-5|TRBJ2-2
CASGPDDRGYTGELFF
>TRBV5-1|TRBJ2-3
CASSTHPGQGGGDTQYF
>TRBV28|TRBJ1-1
CASSSAGGFPLEAFF
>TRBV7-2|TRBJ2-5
CASSPNRLAGAGQETQYF
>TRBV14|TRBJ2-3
CASSQLAGRRTDTQYF